This record concerns one T cell receptor beta chain sequence. It lacks a known antigen. Per-nucleotide qualities are absent, and no much larger clonotype sits a single base away. The data are from a study of CD8+ T cells in alopecia areata (dated by TCRdb to the late 2010s). Background on the whole study: The treated patients took part in an open-label pilot trial in which moderate-to-severe alopecia areata was treated with oral tofacitinib at 5 to 10 mg twice daily. The RNA source kit depended on sample type: the PAXgene miRNA kit for fixed scalp, the miRNeasy kit for PBMCs, and the RNeasy kit for mouse skin. Tofacitinib-treated patients had biopsies at baseline and at 4 and 24 weeks of treatment, with a later scalp biopsy in several patients. In treated patients, disease severity was measured using the SALT score, which gives the percentage of scalp surface area affected. Patients stayed on tofacitinib for 6 to 18 months and then had 6 months of follow-up off drug so that delayed response and recurrence could be assessed. The study used high-throughput TCRbeta sequencing to examine T cell clonal expansion in alopecia areata, in both the C3H/HeJ mouse model and human patients. Scalp clonality was compared across normal scalp (n=4), patchy alopecia areata scalp (n=8), and alopecia totalis/universalis scalp (n=8). On the human side, TCRbeta sequencing was run on scalp tissue and on sorted CD4+ and CD8+ peripheral blood T cells from healthy controls and from alopecia areata patients with either patchy or totalis/universalis disease. TCRbeta CDR3 regions were amplified by immunoSEQ multiplex PCR using 35 Vbeta forward and 13 Jbeta reverse primers. Summary of the overall study and its limitations: Scalp TCR repertoire analysis is complicated because resident alphabeta T cells in normal human skin are also sequenced, whereas mouse skin is dominated by gammadelta T cells. During tofacitinib treatment, many expanded lesional clones remained in scalp and blood, and this persistence may partly explain relapse after treatment is stopped. With tofacitinib, both scalp clonality and the number of expanded CD8+ clones among the top 100 scalp clones went down significantly. Compared with normal scalp, lesional scalp had higher clonality and more expanded CD8+ clones, particularly in alopecia totalis/universalis, a pattern that suggests antigenic drive. Shared TCR sequences between patients were less evident than in mice, which may be partly attributable to HLA diversity in the patient population. Because the treated cohort was small and had just a single nonresponder, larger studies are needed to establish links between baseline CD8+ expansion and response.

Taken with the paper, the label for time point translates to: 24 weeks on oral tofacitinib. The sample's treatment or condition label, in plain terms: oral pan-JAK inhibitor, 5-10 mg twice daily. Lesional scalp punch biopsies and peripheral blood were collected from alopecia areata patients. PBMCs were separated by density centrifugation and stained for CD3, CD4 and CD8, after which CD4+ and CD8+ T cells were sorted on a FACSAria. Libraries were built with the immunoSEQ multiplex PCR assay. RNA was extracted from all samples and reverse transcribed into cDNA, which served as template for TCR sequencing. SuperScript III was used to make first-strand cDNA, primed with a 2:1 mix of oligo-dT and random hexamers. Amplification bias was assessed with a synthetic immune receptor repertoire, and residual bias was removed computationally. For the original study's pipeline: Raw reads were preprocessed for error removal, and CDR3 was defined according to IMGT conventions as running from the conserved cysteine to phenylalanine. To get clonality, Shannon entropy was normalized by log2 of the number of productive unique TCRs and the result was subtracted from 1. Whether each scalp clone was CD4 or CD8 was inferred by checking scalp TCRbeta sequences against the CD4 and CD8 repertoires from sorted blood. TCRdb provides this immuneACCESS table in a form limited to in-frame rearrangements. Some clones are lacking; in checked studies, under half of them reflect an unresolved V gene, and why the rest are absent is not known. V and J calls and clone size are those listed in that table; D and trimming were worked out from the DNA. The sample table shows about 200,000 clones, and roughly 60% are seen once. Clones ranked in the top ten supply roughly 5.8% of the sample.

The receptor was derived from a human donor with alopecia areata. The sample was CD4+ T cells sorted from blood, taken at week 24, from a patient treated with tofacitinib.

The nucleotide sequence reads as follows: TGTGCCAGCAGCTTAGGTGGCTCCGGGGAGCTGTTTTTT. Translated, it gives CASSLGGSGELFF. This receptor chain uses TRBV7-2 and TRBJ2-2; the D segment cannot be called with confidence. The CDR3, cysteine through phenylalanine, is 13 amino acids long. Of all the DNA, just the CDR3 is kept, 39 bases in frame from base 1. V loses 1 base of germline sequence and J loses 6 bases, and the interval between the two ends is 6 bases. From the germline V gene, CDR1 is SGHTA and CDR2 is FQGNSA.